Below are 20 T cell receptor beta chains sequenced from a single sample in a study of shared clonotypes between healthy human individuals. Data came from immunoSEQ multiplex PCR; TCRdb stores just in-frame clones and leaves some out. The table has over 950,000 clones, approximately 80% seen once. The sequencing sample was made of memory CD4+ T cells from PBMCs. Specified subset: CD45RA-negative fraction. These receptors originate from a man between 18 and 35 years old in good health. Some clones in this sample may be carry-over from other donors' samples.

V is TRBV28 and J is TRBJ2-2; 12 nucleotides line up with TRBD1. This CDR3 is built from 18 residues. Losses at the gene ends were 5 bases for V and 6 bases for J; bases not matched to a gene: 13. Germline V gives CDR1 MDHEN, CDR2 SYDVKM. CDR3 sequence reads: CASSALGWGQGAAGELFF. The CDR3 DNA is TGTGCCAGCAGTGCCTTAGGTTGGGGACAGGGGGCCGCCGGGGAGCTGTTTTTT. Variable domain in full (rest from reference TRBV28 and TRBJ2-2): DVKVTQSSRYLVKRTGEKVFLECVQDMDHENMFWYRQDPGLGLRLIYFSYDVKMKEKGDIPEGYSVSREKKERFSLILESASTNQTSMYLCASSALGWGQGAAGELFFGEGSRLTVL.

This chain uses TRBV19 with TRBJ1-2; possible D gene TRBD1, 6 bases. There are 13 residues in the CDR3. Trimming stripped 4 bases from V and 4 bases from J, with 10 bases between. Germline V gene lookup returns CDR1 LNHDA and CDR2 SQIVND (reference sequence). The CDR3 here is CASSRQETYGYTF. CDR3 DNA: TGTGCCAGTAGTAGACAGGAGACCTATGGCTACACCTTC.

This clone was observed a single time. This chain joins TRBV4-1 and TRBJ1-3; perhaps TRBD1 as D (5 bases). Trimming shortened V by 1 base and J by 4 bases, and 8 bases separated the two germline ends. CDR3 length equals 14 residues. Germline loops: CDR1 MGHRA, CDR2 YSYEKL. The CDR3 region has the DNA TGCGCCAGCAGCCAAGGGTGGGACGGAAACACCATATATTTT. This sequence encodes CASSQGWDGNTIYF.

The chain couples TRBV7-8 to TRBJ2-7; D might be TRBD2 (5 bases). V lost 0 bases and J 6 bases, leaving 15 bases between the germline ends. The CDR3 has 15 residues. CDR1 and CDR2 (germline): SGHVS, FQNEAQ. In DNA form, the CDR3 reads TGTGCCAGCAGCTTAGCCCCTCTTGGGAGTCGCGAGCAGTACTTC. This gives the protein CASSLAPLGSREQYF.

In its sample, this clone was seen a few times. V is TRBV19 and J is TRBJ2-5; 9 nucleotides line up with TRBD1. This CDR3 is 15 amino acids long. Germline lookup yields CDR1 LNHDA and CDR2 SQIVND (reference sequence). The ends lost 4 bases at V and 5 bases at J; junction bases unmatched: 8. The CDR3 region is CASSTRTGERETQYF. The CDR3 DNA sequence: TGTGCCAGTAGTACGCGGACAGGGGAAAGGGAGACCCAGTACTTC.

This sequence joins TRBV21-1 and TRBJ1-1. TRBV21-1 is tagged as a pseudogene. The CDR3 covers 16 residues. The CDR3 reads CASSRSLATLRTEAFF. CDR3 sequence (DNA): TGTGCCAGCAGCAGAAGTCTAGCTACACTTCGCACTGAAGCTTTCTTT.

This clone occurred many times. The J gene is TRBJ2-7, the V gene TRBV5-5, with 8 positions matching TRBD1. Unmatched junction bases numbered 6, after V lost 4 bases and J lost 0 bases. There are 15 residues in the CDR3. Germline V gene lookup returns CDR1 SGHKS and CDR2 YYEKEE (reference sequence). The CDR3, as DNA: TGTGCCAGCAGCCCCCGACAGGGGAGCTCCTACGAGCAGTACTTC. It translates to CASSPRQGSSYEQYF.

CDR3 sequence: CASSAGGAGQPQHF. The CDR3 DNA reads as TGCGCCAGCAGCGCAGGCGGCGCGGGTCAGCCCCAGCATTTT. This chain links TRBV5-1 with TRBJ1-5, with no clear D. Trimming removed 4 bases at V and 6 bases at J, with 14 bases between. The CDR3 is made up of 14 amino acids. Germline values: CDR1 SGHRS, CDR2 YFSETQ.

Details on this clone: Within the sample, other DNA sequences also encode this same CDR3. The rearrangement joins TRBV5-1 to TRBJ2-2; TRBD1 might be the D (5 bases). This CDR3 contains 15 residues. The germline V gene encodes CDR1 SGHRS and CDR2 YFSETQ. V lost 0 bases and J lost 0, with 6 bases in between. For the CDR3, the DNA is TGCGCCAGCAGCTTGGACAGGACGAACACCGGGGAGCTGTTTTTT. Translated, it gives CASSLDRTNTGELFF.

This chain links TRBV4-2 with TRBJ2-7; TRBD2 agrees at 10 bases. Trimming took 4 bases from V and 7 from J; bases not matched to a gene: 13. This CDR3 is 16 amino acids long. The germline gives CDR1 LGHNA, CDR2 YNFKEQ. This chain's CDR3 is CASSPSGWGLASEQYF. In DNA form, the CDR3 reads TGTGCCAGCAGCCCAAGCGGGTGGGGACTAGCGTCGGAGCAGTACTTC.

This chain uses TRBV7-8 with TRBJ2-7; a weak D match, TRBD1 (5 bases). The ends were cut back, 1 base at V and 2 bases at J, with 12 bases in the middle. The CDR3 covers 15 residues. The V gene's germline CDR1 is SGHVS and CDR2 FQNEAQ. The CDR3 nucleotides are TGTGCCAGCAGCTTAGGGGGCGGAAAGACCTACGAGCAGTACTTC. Translating it yields CASSLGGGKTYEQYF.

The rearrangement joins TRBV4-1 to TRBJ2-1; the match to TRBD2 covers 7 bases. The CDR3 runs to 16 residues. V was clipped by 0 bases and J by 3 bases; unmatched bases: 5. Germline V lookup: CDR1 MGHRA, CDR2 YSYEKL. CDR3 in DNA: TGCGCCAGCAGCCAAGATTGGCTAGCGGACTACAATGAGCAGTTCTTC. This gives the protein CASSQDWLADYNEQFF.

The chain combines TRBV7-8 with TRBJ1-1, with D perhaps TRBD1 (6 bases). The CDR3 consists of 17 residues. Trimming cost V 2 bases and J 6 bases, with 22 bases left between them. Looked up from germline, CDR1 is SGHVS and CDR2 is FQNEAQ. As DNA, the CDR3 is TGTGCCAGCAGCTTAACCACCCAGGGGACCTCCAACCCTGAAGCTTTCTTT. Protein sequence: CASSLTTQGTSNPEAFF.

This chain connects TRBV28 to TRBJ1-6; the D is unclear. This CDR3 is built from 12 residues. In germline, CDR1 is MDHEN, CDR2 SYDVKM. The V end was cut by 6 bases, the J end by 10 bases, with 10 bases between. The CDR3 nucleotides read TGTGCCAGCAGACAAGGCTCATCACCCCTCCACTTT. This codes for CASRQGSSPLHF.

For this clone: This specimen includes other DNA sequences encoding the same CDR3. The rearrangement links TRBV29-1 to TRBJ2-7; weak D call: TRBD1 (5 bases). Trimming left V 4 bases short and J 0 bases short, with 7 bases between. There are 12 residues in the CDR3. Looked up from germline, CDR1 is SQVTM and CDR2 is ANQGSEA. The chain's CDR3 is CSVGGGSYEQYF. For the CDR3, the DNA is TGCAGCGTTGGGGGCGGCTCCTACGAGCAGTACTTC.

This sequence joins TRBV5-1 and TRBJ2-7; unclear D gene. This CDR3 contains 16 residues. Germline assignment: CDR1 SGHRS and CDR2 YFSETQ. The ends were cut back, 4 bases at V and 0 bases at J, with 17 bases in the middle. The CDR3 coding sequence is TGCGCCAGCAGCCCCCTTACCGCCCAGTCCTCCTACGAGCAGTACTTC. Amino acid sequence: CASSPLTAQSSYEQYF.

The chain carries TRBV2 and TRBJ2-4; 7 positions agree with TRBD1. This CDR3 contains 12 residues. V shed 6 bases, J shed 15 bases, and the junction held 11 bases outside the gene matches. Germline lookup yields CDR1 SNHLY and CDR2 FYNNEI. The CDR3 protein is CASSWTGPQLYF. Written as DNA, the CDR3 is TGTGCCAGCAGCTGGACAGGCCCCCAATTGTACTTC.

J is TRBJ2-3 and V is TRBV14; D gene uncertain. With 0 bases removed from V and 6 bases from J, the gap between germline ends came to 13 bases. The CDR3 totals 15 residues. Germline V gene sequence: CDR1 SGHDN, CDR2 FVKESK. CDR3 region: CASSQDTVMGDTQYF. The CDR3 nucleotides are TGTGCCAGCAGCCAAGATACGGTAATGGGGGATACGCAGTATTTT.

CDR3 protein: CASSQGESASPSFETQYF. DNA of the CDR3: TGCGCCAGCAGCCAAGGCGAGTCTGCCAGCCCCTCATTCGAGACCCAGTACTTC. This chain links TRBV4-1 with TRBJ2-5; unclear D gene. The V end was cut by 1 base, the J end by 5 bases, with 23 bases between. This CDR3 region has 18 residues. Germline values: CDR1 MGHRA, CDR2 YSYEKL.

In this sample, this clone turned up once. This sequence joins TRBV28 and TRBJ2-7; TRBD1 aligns across 8 bases. Germline V CDR1 and CDR2: MDHEN, SYDVKM. Unmatched junction bases numbered 6, after V lost 5 bases and J lost 3 bases. The CDR3 is 14 amino acids. The CDR3 nucleotides read TGTGCCAGCAGTGGGGGACAGGCGATCTACGAGCAGTACTTC. Its protein product is CASSGGQAIYEQYF.